This T cell receptor (beta chain) was recorded in a study of beta chain features in type 1 diabetes. Germline-derived CDR1 and CDR2 are KGHSH and LQKENI. The length of the CDR3 is 15 residues. Losses at the gene ends were 2 bases for V and 2 bases for J; bases not matched to a gene: 2. TCRB transcripts that were expressed got sequenced, as all of the isolated RNA had been reverse transcribed. Repertoires were generated with immunoSEQ multiplex PCR, while TCRdb's copy carries only in-frame clones and drops some. The sample contains about 170,000 clones, roughly 7.1% of which appear only once. As concerns this clone: Its antigen is as yet unknown.

The study's findings and limits: Moderate but significant shortening of TCRB CDR3s was recorded in all four CD4+ subsets from Type 1 diabetes patients. The VDJ junctions of type 1 diabetes patients carried fewer insertions and more deletions.

This receptor was taken from a woman aged 40 to 49 with type 1 diabetes. The V gene is TRBV18, the J gene TRBJ2-7, with TRBD1 matching 11 bases. Sequencing input: central memory CD4+ T cells from blood. The CDR3 is CASSPGTGGTYEQYF. The CDR3 DNA sequence: TGTGCCAGCTCACCAGGGACAGGGGGGACCTACGAGCAGTACTTC.